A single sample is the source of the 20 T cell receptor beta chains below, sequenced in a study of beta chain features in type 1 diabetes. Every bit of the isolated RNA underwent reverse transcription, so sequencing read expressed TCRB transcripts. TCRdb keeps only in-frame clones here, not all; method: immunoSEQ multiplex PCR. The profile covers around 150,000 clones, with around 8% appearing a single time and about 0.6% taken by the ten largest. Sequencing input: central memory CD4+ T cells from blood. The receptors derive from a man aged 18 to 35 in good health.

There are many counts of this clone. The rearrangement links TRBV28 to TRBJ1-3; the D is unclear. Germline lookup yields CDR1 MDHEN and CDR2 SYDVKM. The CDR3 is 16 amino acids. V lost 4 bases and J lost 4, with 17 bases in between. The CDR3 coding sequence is TGTGCCAGCAGTTCTTCCCCGGGTCTGCAAGGAAACACCATATATTTT. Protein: CASSSSPGLQGNTIYF.

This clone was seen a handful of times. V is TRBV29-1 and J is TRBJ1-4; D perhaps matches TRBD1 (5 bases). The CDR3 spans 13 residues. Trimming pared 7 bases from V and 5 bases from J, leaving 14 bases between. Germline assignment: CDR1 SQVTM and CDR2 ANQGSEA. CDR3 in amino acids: CSAAGTENEKLFF. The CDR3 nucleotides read TGCAGCGCCGCGGGGACGGAAAATGAAAAACTGTTTTTT.

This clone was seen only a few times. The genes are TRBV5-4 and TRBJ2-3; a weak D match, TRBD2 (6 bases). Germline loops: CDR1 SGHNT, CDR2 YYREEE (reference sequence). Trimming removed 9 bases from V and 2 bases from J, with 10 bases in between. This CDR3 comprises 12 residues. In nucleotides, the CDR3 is TGTGCCATCCTGGACTACACAGATACGCAGTATTTT. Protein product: CAILDYTDTQYF.

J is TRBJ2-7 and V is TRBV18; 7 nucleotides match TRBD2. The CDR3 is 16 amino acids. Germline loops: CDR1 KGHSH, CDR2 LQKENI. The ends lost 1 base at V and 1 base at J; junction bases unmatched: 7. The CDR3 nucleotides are TGTGCCAGCTCACCACTTGGTGCGGGGGTTTCCTACGAGCAGTACTTC. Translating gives CASSPLGAGVSYEQYF.

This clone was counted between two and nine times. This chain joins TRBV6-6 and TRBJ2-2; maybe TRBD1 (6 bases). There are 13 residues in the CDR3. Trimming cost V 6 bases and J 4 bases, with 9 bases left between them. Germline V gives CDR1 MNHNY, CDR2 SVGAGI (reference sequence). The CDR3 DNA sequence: TGTGCCAGCAGCACAGGGTTCACCGGGGAGCTGTTTTTT. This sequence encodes CASSTGFTGELFF.

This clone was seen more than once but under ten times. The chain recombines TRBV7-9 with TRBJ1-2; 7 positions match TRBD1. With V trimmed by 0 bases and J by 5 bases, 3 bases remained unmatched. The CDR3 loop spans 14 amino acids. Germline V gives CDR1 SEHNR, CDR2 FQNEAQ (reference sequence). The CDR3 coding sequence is TGTGCCAGCAGCTTAGCGGAGACAGGGTATGGCTACACCTTC. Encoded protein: CASSLAETGYGYTF.

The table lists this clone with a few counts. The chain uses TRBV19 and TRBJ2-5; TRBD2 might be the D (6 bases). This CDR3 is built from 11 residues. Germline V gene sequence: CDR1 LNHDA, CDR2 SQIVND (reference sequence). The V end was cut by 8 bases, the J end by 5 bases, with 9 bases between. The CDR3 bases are TGTGCCAGTCGTCGGGGGGAGACCCAGTACTTC. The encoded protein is CASRRGETQYF.

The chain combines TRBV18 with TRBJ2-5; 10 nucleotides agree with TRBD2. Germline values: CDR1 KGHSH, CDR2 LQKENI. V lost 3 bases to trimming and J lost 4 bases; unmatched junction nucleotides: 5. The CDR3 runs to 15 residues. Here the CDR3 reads CASSPGRLAGETQYF. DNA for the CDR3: TGTGCCAGCTCACCGGGGAGACTAGCGGGAGAGACCCAGTACTTC.

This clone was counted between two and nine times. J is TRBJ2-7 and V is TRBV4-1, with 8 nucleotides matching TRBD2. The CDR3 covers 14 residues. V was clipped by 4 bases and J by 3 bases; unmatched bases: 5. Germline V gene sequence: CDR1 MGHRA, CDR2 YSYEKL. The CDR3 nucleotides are TGCGCCAGCAGCCGGCTAGCGGGCAACTACGAGCAGTACTTC. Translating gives CASSRLAGNYEQYF.

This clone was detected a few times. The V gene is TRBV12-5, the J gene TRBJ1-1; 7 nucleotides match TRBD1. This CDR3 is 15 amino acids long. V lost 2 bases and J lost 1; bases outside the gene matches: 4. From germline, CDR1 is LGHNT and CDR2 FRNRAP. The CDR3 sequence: CASGLPGTENTEAFF. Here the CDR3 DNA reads TGTGCTAGTGGTTTGCCTGGGACAGAGAACACTGAAGCTTTCTTT. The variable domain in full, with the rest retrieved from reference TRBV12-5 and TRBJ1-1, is DARVTQTPRHKVTEMGQEVTMRCQPILGHNTVFWYRQTMMQGLELLAYFRNRAPLDDSGMPKDRFSAEMPDATLATLKIQPSEPRDSAVYFCASGLPGTENTEAFFGQGTRLTVV.

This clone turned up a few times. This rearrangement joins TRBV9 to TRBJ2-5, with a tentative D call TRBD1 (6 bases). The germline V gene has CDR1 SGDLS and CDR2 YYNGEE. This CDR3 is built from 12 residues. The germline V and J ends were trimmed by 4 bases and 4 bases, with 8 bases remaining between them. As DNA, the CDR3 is TGTGCCAGCAGCACACAGGGAGAGACCCAGTACTTC. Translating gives CASSTQGETQYF.

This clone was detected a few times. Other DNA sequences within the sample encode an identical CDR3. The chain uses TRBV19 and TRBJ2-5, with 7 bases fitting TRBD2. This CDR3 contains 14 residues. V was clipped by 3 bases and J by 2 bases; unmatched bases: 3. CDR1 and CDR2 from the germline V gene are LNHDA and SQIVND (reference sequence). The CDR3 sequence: CASSITGGQETQYF. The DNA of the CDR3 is TGTGCCAGTAGTATTACGGGGGGACAAGAGACCCAGTACTTC.

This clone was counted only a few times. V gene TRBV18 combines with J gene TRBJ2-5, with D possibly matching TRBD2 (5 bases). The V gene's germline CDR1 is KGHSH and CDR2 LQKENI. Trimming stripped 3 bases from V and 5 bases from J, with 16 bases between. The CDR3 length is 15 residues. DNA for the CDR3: TGTGCCAGCTCACCGAGCGAGGCGGGTCAGGAGACCCAGTACTTC. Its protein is CASSPSEAGQETQYF.

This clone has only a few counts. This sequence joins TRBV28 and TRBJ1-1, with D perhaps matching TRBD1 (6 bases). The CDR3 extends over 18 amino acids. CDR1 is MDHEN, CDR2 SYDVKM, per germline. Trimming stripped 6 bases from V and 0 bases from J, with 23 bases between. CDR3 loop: CASREDEPGHFMNTEAFF. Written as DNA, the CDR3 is TGTGCCAGCAGGGAAGATGAGCCGGGACACTTCATGAACACTGAAGCTTTCTTT.

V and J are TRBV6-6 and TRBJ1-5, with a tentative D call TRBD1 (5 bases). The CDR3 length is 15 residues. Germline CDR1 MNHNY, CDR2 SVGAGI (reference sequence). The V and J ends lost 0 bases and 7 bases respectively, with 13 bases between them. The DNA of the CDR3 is TGTGCCAGCAGTTACTCGGGGCAGGGAATCCAGCCCCAGCATTTT. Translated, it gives CASSYSGQGIQPQHF.

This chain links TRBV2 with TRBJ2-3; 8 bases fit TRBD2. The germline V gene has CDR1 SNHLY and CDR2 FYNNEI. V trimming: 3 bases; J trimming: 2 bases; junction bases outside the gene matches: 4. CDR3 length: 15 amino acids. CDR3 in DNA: TGTGCCAGCAGTGACAGGACTAGCCTCACAGATACGCAGTATTTT. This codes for CASSDRTSLTDTQYF.

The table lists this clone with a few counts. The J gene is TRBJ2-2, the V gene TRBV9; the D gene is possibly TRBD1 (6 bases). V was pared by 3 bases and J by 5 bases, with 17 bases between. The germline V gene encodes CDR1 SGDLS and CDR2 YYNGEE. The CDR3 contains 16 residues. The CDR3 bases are TGTGCCAGCAGCGCCGTGTGGGGGCGCGGGACCGGGGAGCTGTTTTTT. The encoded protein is CASSAVWGRGTGELFF.

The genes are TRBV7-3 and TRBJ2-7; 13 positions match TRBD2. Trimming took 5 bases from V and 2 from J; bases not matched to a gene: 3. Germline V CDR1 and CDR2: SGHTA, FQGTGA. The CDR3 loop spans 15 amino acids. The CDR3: CASSPGLAGPYEQYF. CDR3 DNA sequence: TGTGCCAGCAGCCCGGGACTAGCGGGACCCTACGAGCAGTACTTC.

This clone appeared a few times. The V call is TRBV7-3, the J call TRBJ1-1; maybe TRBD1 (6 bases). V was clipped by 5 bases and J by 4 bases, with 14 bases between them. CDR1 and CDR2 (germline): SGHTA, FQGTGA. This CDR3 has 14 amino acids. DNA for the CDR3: TGTGCCAGCAGCCCGAGAGGACAGCCCACTGAAGCTTTCTTT. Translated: CASSPRGQPTEAFF.

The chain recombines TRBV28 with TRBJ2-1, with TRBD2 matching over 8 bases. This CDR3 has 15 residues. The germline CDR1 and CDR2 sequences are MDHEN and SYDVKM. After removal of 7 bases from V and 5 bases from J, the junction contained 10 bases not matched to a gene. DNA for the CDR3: TGTGCCAGCACCATTACCCGGGGGGGCCACAATGAGCAGTTCTTC. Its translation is CASTITRGGHNEQFF.